These 32 T cell receptor beta chains share one sample of origin, sequenced in a study of cytomegalovirus exposure and HLA in healthy donors. The PCR had 60 Vbeta and 13 Jbeta primers. Some clones are missing from TCRdb's copy, which holds only in-frame ones; the method was immunoSEQ multiplex PCR. This table holds fewer than 95,000 clones, more than 65% found once. The sequenced sample was PBMCs. The receptors stem from a woman aged 40 to 50 in good health and CMV-seropositive.

The rearrangement uses TRBV5-1 and TRBJ2-1; 9 bases line up with TRBD2. Trimming at V came to 0 bases and at J to 1 base, leaving 14 bases not matched to a gene. CDR1 SGHRS and CDR2 YFSETQ come from the germline V gene. The CDR3 has 20 amino acids. CDR3: CASSLARSYAGGRSYNEQFF. Here the CDR3 DNA reads TGCGCCAGCAGCTTGGCCCGTTCCTATGCGGGGGGGAGGTCCTACAATGAGCAGTTCTTC.

The gene calls are TRBV5-4 and TRBJ2-7, with D possibly being TRBD1 (5 bases). Germline V gene lookup returns CDR1 SGHNT and CDR2 YYREEE (reference sequence). Trimming stripped 4 bases from V and 5 bases from J, with 10 bases between. CDR3 size: 12 residues. Here the CDR3 reads CASSHDRDEQYF. The CDR3 coding sequence is TGTGCCAGCAGCCACGACAGAGACGAGCAGTACTTC.

This clone was recorded only once. The chain is built from TRBV5-1 and TRBJ1-1; D might be TRBD1 (6 bases). The CDR3 has 14 amino acids. V shed 4 bases and J shed 3 bases, with 13 bases lying between them. Looked up from germline, CDR1 is SGHRS and CDR2 is YFSETQ. The CDR3 loop reads CASSLRGGDTEAFF. DNA for the CDR3: TGCGCCAGCAGCCTCAGGGGAGGGGACACTGAAGCTTTCTTT.

V usage is TRBV5-1 and J usage is TRBJ2-3; TRBD1 matches 7 bases. The CDR3 has 17 residues. Losses at the gene ends were 4 bases for V and 0 bases for J; bases not matched to a gene: 11. CDR1 and CDR2 from the germline V gene are SGHRS and YFSETQ. The CDR3 DNA reads TGCGCCAGCAGCCTCCAAACGACAGGGCTTAGCACAGATACGCAGTATTTT. It encodes CASSLQTTGLSTDTQYF.

This rearrangement joins TRBV14 to TRBJ1-1; 7 bases match TRBD1. V shed 6 bases, J shed 8 bases, and the junction held 15 bases outside the gene matches. Germline CDR1 SGHDN, CDR2 FVKESK. The CDR3 loop spans 15 amino acids. The CDR3 nucleotides read TGTGCCAGCAGGAACCCGCCTCCCGGACAGGCGGAAGCTTTCTTT. Translating it yields CASRNPPPGQAEAFF.

The chain joins TRBV2 to TRBJ2-6; D call uncertain. The CDR3 totals 11 residues. V lost 7 bases, J lost 7 bases, and 5 bases lay in between. CDR1 is SNHLY, CDR2 FYNNEI, per germline. The CDR3 sequence is CASTNANVLTF. The CDR3 DNA is TGTGCCAGCACCAATGCCAACGTCCTGACTTTC.

This chain uses TRBV7-2 with TRBJ2-3; 8 bases agree with TRBD2. J lost 3 bases, V lost 5 bases, and 10 bases had no gene match. Germline values: CDR1 SGHTA, CDR2 FQGNSA. This CDR3 is built from 16 residues. In DNA, the CDR3 is TGTGCCAGCAGCCCGCGCGCGGGGGGCGGAACAGATACGCAGTATTTT. Protein sequence: CASSPRAGGGTDTQYF. Supplemented by reference TRBV7-2 and TRBJ2-3, the full variable domain reads GAGVSQSPSNKVTEKGKDVELRCDPISGHTALYWYRQSLGQGLEFLIYFQGNSAPDKSGLPSDRFSAERTGGSVSTLTIQRTQQEDSAVYLCASSPRAGGGTDTQYFGPGTRLTVL.

V usage is TRBV19 and J usage is TRBJ1-2; D is possibly TRBD1 (5 bases). The germline V gene encodes CDR1 LNHDA and CDR2 SQIVND (reference sequence). Trimming pared 10 bases from V and 4 bases from J, leaving 19 bases between. This CDR3 has 14 residues. The CDR3 DNA reads TGTGCCACCGCTACGACAGTTCTAGGCTATGGCTACACCTTC. Protein: CATATTVLGYGYTF. Full variable domain (missing parts from reference TRBV19 and TRBJ1-2): DGGITQSPKYLFRKEGQNVTLSCEQNLNHDAMYWYRQDPGQGLRLIYYSQIVNDFQKGDIAEGYSVSREKKESFPLTVTSAQKNPTAFYLCATATTVLGYGYTFGSGTRLTVV.

The gene calls are TRBV2 and TRBJ2-7, with a weak D call TRBD2 (6 bases). The CDR3 extends over 14 amino acids. Germline loops: CDR1 SNHLY, CDR2 FYNNEI. Trimming took off 7 bases at V and 8 bases at J, with 21 bases between the two ends. This CDR3 is CASIQGAEGNQQYF. CDR3 nucleotides: TGTGCCAGCATCCAAGGGGCGGAGGGAAATCAGCAGTACTTC.

V gene TRBV5-1 combines with J gene TRBJ1-1; 7 nucleotides agree with TRBD1. The germline V gene has CDR1 SGHRS and CDR2 YFSETQ. The CDR3 runs 16 residues. The J segment lost 3 bases and the V segment lost 2 bases, leaving 10 bases of the junction unmatched. The CDR3, as DNA: TGCGCCAGCAGCTTTTCAAACAGGGGACCGTACACTGAAGCTTTCTTT. Its protein product is CASSFSNRGPYTEAFF. Complete variable domain (other parts from reference TRBV5-1 and TRBJ1-1): KAGVTQTPRYLIKTRGQQVTLSCSPISGHRSVSWYQQTPGQGLQFLFEYFSETQRNKGNFPGRFSGRQFSNSRSEMNVSTLELGDSALYLCASSFSNRGPYTEAFFGQGTRLTVV.

The rearrangement joins TRBV28 to TRBJ2-7; TRBD2 matches at 8 bases. Germline V gene data show CDR1 as MDHEN and CDR2 as SYDVKM. The V gene end was trimmed by 5 bases and the J gene end by 2 bases; junction bases not matched to a gene: 8. CDR3 length: 15 amino acids. DNA for the CDR3: TGTGCCAGCAGTAGCGGGAGATCCCTTCCCTACGAGCAGTACTTC. This sequence encodes CASSSGRSLPYEQYF.

The chain recombines TRBV29-1 with TRBJ1-1, with TRBD1 as a possible D gene (5 bases). Germline V gives CDR1 SQVTM, CDR2 ANQGSEA. V dropped 4 bases and J dropped 1 base, with 10 bases sitting between them. CDR3 length: 13 amino acids. The chain's CDR3 is CSVAQAKNTEAFF. DNA of the CDR3: TGCAGCGTTGCACAGGCAAAGAACACTGAAGCTTTCTTT. Full variable domain (rest looked up from reference TRBV29-1 and TRBJ1-1): SAVISQKPSRDICQRGTSLTIQCQVDSQVTMMFWYRQQPGQSLTLIATANQGSEATYESGFVIDKFPISRPNLTFSTLTVSNMSPEDSSIYLCSVAQAKNTEAFFGQGTRLTVV.

V is TRBV27 and J is TRBJ1-2, with 8 bases lining up with TRBD1. V lost 11 bases and J lost 9; bases outside the gene matches: 8. The CDR3 runs to 11 residues. Germline V gene data show CDR1 as MNHEY and CDR2 as SMNVEV (reference sequence). The CDR3 loop is CAARGTGSYTF. CDR3 sequence (DNA): TGTGCCGCCCGCGGGACAGGTAGCTACACCTTC.

This clone was picked up one time. The chain uses TRBV6-5 and TRBJ1-4, with D possibly matching TRBD1 (5 bases). Deletions cut 8 bases from V and 4 bases from J, with 17 bases between. The CDR3 has 15 residues. The germline CDR1 and CDR2 sequences are MNHEY and SVGAGI. As DNA, the CDR3 is TGTGCCAGCGGGTTCGTAGGGGAACATAATGAAAAACTGTTTTTT. Protein sequence: CASGFVGEHNEKLFF.

The CDR3 is CASRRLASDSYEQYF. The CDR3 region has the DNA TGTGCCAGCAGAAGACTAGCGAGCGACTCCTACGAGCAGTACTTC. The V call is TRBV6-1, the J call TRBJ2-7, with TRBD2 matching 8 bases. Trimming took 6 bases from V and 0 from J; bases not matched to a gene: 7. The CDR3 covers 15 residues. Per the germline V gene, CDR1 is MNHNS and CDR2 is SASEGT.

V gene TRBV29-1 combines with J gene TRBJ2-5, with D possibly being TRBD2 (6 bases). CDR1 and CDR2 (germline): SQVTM, ANQGSEA. The germline V and J ends were trimmed by 8 bases and 0 bases, with 16 bases remaining between them. The CDR3 is 14 residues long. The CDR3 DNA follows: TGCAGCCCCCTCTCTCTAGCGAACCAAGAGACCCAGTACTTC. This translates into CSPLSLANQETQYF.

This chain connects TRBV12-5 to TRBJ2-7; 12 bases line up with TRBD1. The V gene's germline CDR1 is LGHNT and CDR2 FRNRAP. Trimming cost V 6 bases and J 6 bases; bases outside gene matches: 6. This CDR3 contains 14 residues. CDR3 coding DNA: TGTGCTAGTGGAGACGGGACAGGGGGCATCGAGCAGTACTTC. Its translation is CASGDGTGGIEQYF.

V gene TRBV7-9 combines with J gene TRBJ1-2, with no clear D. The V and J ends lost 4 bases and 3 bases respectively, with 9 bases between them. The CDR3 length is 13 residues. Germline V CDR1 and CDR2: SEHNR, FQNEAQ (reference sequence). The CDR3 reads CASSSQAHYGYTF. The DNA of the CDR3 is TGTGCCAGCAGCTCGCAGGCACACTATGGCTACACCTTC.

This clone was picked up a small number of times. The V call is TRBV1, the J call TRBJ2-5; the table's TRBD2 call for D was not verified on the DNA. TRBV1 is an annotated pseudogene. The CDR3 is made up of 17 amino acids. As DNA, the CDR3 is TGCACCAGCAGCCAATATGGACTAGCGGAGCACCAAGAGACCCAGTACTTC. It translates to CTSSQYGLAEHQETQYF.

This clone was seen once. The V call is TRBV30, the J call TRBJ1-3; 7 bases match TRBD1. The CDR3 extends over 15 amino acids. The trim removed 4 bases at V and 2 bases at J, leaving 8 bases unmatched. CDR1 is GTSNPN, CDR2 SVGIG, per germline (reference sequence). The DNA for the CDR3 is TGTGCCTGGACGGGACAGCTCTTTACTGGAAACACCATATATTTT. Translating gives CAWTGQLFTGNTIYF.

The chain combines TRBV4-1 with TRBJ2-1; 8 bases agree with TRBD2. CDR3 length: 16 residues. The V gene's germline CDR1 is MGHRA and CDR2 YSYEKL. V trimming: 2 bases; J trimming: 8 bases; junction bases outside the gene matches: 11. CDR3 coding DNA: TGCGCCAGCAGCCAATATCAGCGGGAGCGGGGTGATGAGCAGTTCTTC. Encoded protein: CASSQYQRERGDEQFF.

V and J are TRBV7-6 and TRBJ2-5; possible D gene TRBD2, 6 bases. Germline CDR1 SGHVS, CDR2 FNYEAQ. Trimming took off 5 bases at V and 7 bases at J, with 8 bases between the two ends. The CDR3 spans 11 residues. CDR3 region: CASSLGGTQYF. The CDR3 nucleotides are TGTGCCAGCAGCCTCGGGGGGACCCAGTACTTC.

The gene calls are TRBV11-2 and TRBJ2-1; D not certain. The V gene's germline CDR1 is SGHAT and CDR2 FQNNGV. The V end lost 4 bases, the J end lost 14 bases, and 15 bases lay between the germline ends. The CDR3 sequence is 12 residues long. CDR3 bases: TGTGCCAGCAGCTCCGTCCCCTCGAGGAAGTTCTTC. Protein product: CASSSVPSRKFF.

The chain is built from TRBV29-1 and TRBJ2-1, with no clear D. This CDR3 has 11 amino acids. The germline V and J ends were trimmed by 4 bases and 6 bases, with 7 bases remaining between them. Germline V gene data show CDR1 as SQVTM and CDR2 as ANQGSEA. CDR3 region: CSVVRSNEQFF. In DNA, the CDR3 is TGCAGCGTTGTCCGGTCCAATGAGCAGTTCTTC.

Concerning this clone: The CDR3 ends on some other residue instead of the conserved phenylalanine or tryptophan, so this is likely a read error. The chain is built from TRBV30 and TRBJ1-1, with D tentatively TRBD1 (5 bases). Germline V CDR1 and CDR2: GTSNPN, SVGIG (reference sequence). This CDR3 spans 13 amino acids. Trimming stripped 3 bases from V and 3 bases from J, with 11 bases between. The CDR3 DNA sequence: TGTGCCTGGAGGAGCCAGGGATACACTGAAGCTTTCGTT. Amino acids: CAWRSQGYTEAFV.

This clone came up a few times. The chain has TRBV19 and TRBJ2-5; the D gene is possibly TRBD1 (6 bases). The V and J ends lost 3 bases and 5 bases respectively, with 10 bases between them. Germline-derived CDR1 and CDR2 are LNHDA and SQIVND (reference sequence). The CDR3 spans 13 residues. The CDR3 nucleotides read TGTGCCAGTAGTATCAGGGGTTGGGAGACCCAGTACTTC. Its protein is CASSIRGWETQYF. Based on the CDR3 plus reference TRBV19 and TRBJ2-5, the full variable domain is DGGITQSPKYLFRKEGQNVTLSCEQNLNHDAMYWYRQDPGQGLRLIYYSQIVNDFQKGDIAEGYSVSREKKESFPLTVTSAQKNPTAFYLCASSIRGWETQYFGPGTRLLVL.

V and J are TRBV28 and TRBJ1-2, with unresolved D. Trimming pared 2 bases from V and 7 bases from J, leaving 8 bases between. The germline gives CDR1 MDHEN, CDR2 SYDVKM. This CDR3 is built from 12 residues. CDR3 sequence: CASSLGEFGYTF. The DNA for the CDR3 is TGTGCCAGCAGTTTAGGGGAGTTTGGCTACACCTTC.

The V and J genes are TRBV6-6 and TRBJ1-1; 8 bases line up with TRBD1. This CDR3 is built from 13 residues. Germline CDR1 reads MNHNY; CDR2 reads SVGAGI (reference sequence). Trimming removed 8 bases from V and 5 bases from J; junction bases left unmatched: 7. The CDR3 region is CASRQGRSTEAFF. CDR3 in DNA: TGTGCCAGCCGACAGGGGAGGTCAACTGAAGCTTTCTTT.

The genes are TRBV4-1 and TRBJ1-1; D is undetermined. Germline V CDR1 and CDR2: MGHRA, YSYEKL. V dropped 2 bases and J dropped 5 bases, with 33 bases sitting between them. The CDR3 consists of 21 residues. Written as DNA, the CDR3 is TGCGCCAGCAGCCAACTCGGTTCGGCGGGTACTCAATATGAAGGTAAAACTGAAGCTTTCTTT. It specifies CASSQLGSAGTQYEGKTEAFF.

The chain links TRBV4-3 to TRBJ2-3; 8 nucleotides align to TRBD2. V shed 1 base and J 3 bases; nucleotides not matched to a gene: 6. CDR3 length: 16 amino acids. Germline assignment: CDR1 LGHNA and CDR2 YSLEER. The CDR3 here is CASSQALAVYTDTQYF. The CDR3 DNA is TGCGCCAGCAGCCAAGCACTAGCGGTTTATACAGATACGCAGTATTTT.

This clone turned up a few times. The chain combines TRBV5-1 with TRBJ1-1, with 7 bases matching TRBD1. The CDR3 contains 15 residues. The V and J ends lost 4 bases and 4 bases, in that order; junction bases with no gene match: 10. Germline lookup yields CDR1 SGHRS and CDR2 YFSETQ. DNA for the CDR3: TGCGCCAGCAGCCCTTACAGGGGTTTGCGCACTGAAGCTTTCTTT. This encodes CASSPYRGLRTEAFF.

This clone has a handful of counts. V gene TRBV30 combines with J gene TRBJ1-2, with 7 positions matching TRBD1. Germline loops: CDR1 GTSNPN, CDR2 SVGIG (reference sequence). The J segment lost 14 bases and the V segment lost 3 bases, leaving 12 bases of the junction unmatched. This CDR3 is built from 12 residues. The DNA for the CDR3 is TGTGCCTGGAGGGGGGTACAGGGGCTGAAGACCTTC. The encoded protein is CAWRGVQGLKTF. The whole variable domain, remainder taken from reference TRBV30 and TRBJ1-2, is SQTIHQWPATLVQPVGSPLSLECTVEGTSNPNLYWYRQAAGRGLQLLFYSVGIGQISSEVPQNLSASRPQDRQFILSSKKLLLSDSGFYLCAWRGVQGLKTFGSGTRLTVV.